These 16 T cell receptor beta chains originate from one sample sequenced in a study of breast tumors, draining lymph nodes, adjacent tissues (TCRdb year 2016). Lymph node samples came from the axillary draining lymph nodes of breast cancer patients. Library generation was performed with multiplex PCR. The instrument was an Illumina HiSeq 2000. TCRdb reworked the public reads: Q25 trimming with fastp, MiXCR clone assembly, productive beta chains retained. Identical CDR3 protein sequences are pooled into one entry, listed with their most common genes and DNA. The sample yields 120,000 to 150,000 distinct CDR3 sequences; about 30% were counted once. The ten most abundant clones make up around 2.5% of the sample. The sequencing input was axillary lymph node tissue. Receptors were obtained from a female donor with breast cancer. Some clones in this sample may be carry-over from other donors' samples.

The chain combines TRBV20-1 with TRBJ2-3; TRBD1 matches 9 bases. Germline V gene lookup returns CDR1 DFQATT and CDR2 SNEGSKA (reference sequence). V shed 4 bases and J 14 bases; nucleotides not matched to a gene: 7. This CDR3 has 11 residues. The CDR3 DNA follows: TGCAGTGCTACATGGACAGGGGCTTTGTATTTT. Amino acid sequence: CSATWTGALYF.

Ten or more counts support this clonotype. The chain combines TRBV19 with TRBJ1-2; TRBD1 aligns across 9 bases. The trim removed 5 bases at V and 3 bases at J, leaving 7 bases unmatched. Germline V gene lookup returns CDR1 LNHDA and CDR2 SQIVND (reference sequence). This CDR3 has 15 residues. As DNA, the CDR3 is TGTGCCAGTAGTCCAGGACAGGGGTGGGACTATGGCTACACCTTC. Translated, it gives CASSPGQGWDYGYTF.

This clonotype was counted only a few times. The rearrangement links TRBV18 to TRBJ2-2; 10 nucleotides line up with TRBD1. CDR3 length equals 16 residues. Unmatched junction bases numbered 6, after V lost 6 bases and J lost 2 bases. CDR1 KGHSH and CDR2 LQKENI come from the germline V gene. CDR3 region: CASSPRDRGNTGELFF. The CDR3 DNA reads TGTGCCAGCTCTCCCCGGGACAGGGGCAACACCGGGGAGCTGTTTTTT.

The chain carries TRBV27 and TRBJ1-1, with D possibly matching TRBD1 (5 bases). The V gene lost 5 bases and the J gene lost 0 bases, with 7 bases spanning the gap. The CDR3 runs 13 residues. In germline, CDR1 is MNHEY, CDR2 SMNVEV (reference sequence). CDR3 sequence (DNA): TGTGCCAGCAGTACAGGCGTGAACACTGAAGCTTTCTTT. Its protein product is CASSTGVNTEAFF.

This clonotype was picked up many times. This chain uses TRBV5-1 with TRBJ1-1; D is unclear. CDR3 size: 13 residues. Germline CDR1 SGHRS, CDR2 YFSETQ. Trimming removed 4 bases at V and 0 bases at J, with 7 bases between. The CDR3: CASSLTLNTEAFF. DNA for the CDR3: TGCGCCAGCAGCCTAACACTGAACACTGAAGCTTTCTTT.

This clonotype was seen at least ten times. The V call is TRBV5-1, the J call TRBJ2-6; D is ambiguous. Germline assignment: CDR1 SGHRS and CDR2 YFSETQ. The CDR3 has 15 amino acids. Trimming left V 5 bases short and J 0 bases short, with 9 bases between. CDR3 bases: TGCGCCAGCAGACTTACCCACTCTGGGGCCAACGTCCTGACTTTC. It encodes CASRLTHSGANVLTF.

The chain employs TRBV11-2 and TRBJ1-3; D not certain. Germline values: CDR1 SGHAT, CDR2 FQNNGV. The CDR3 consists of 14 residues. Trimming cost V 5 bases and J 6 bases, with 14 bases left between them. The CDR3, as DNA: TGTGCCAGCAGCCTACAAGGTGCGGCAAACACCATATATTTT. Translation gives CASSLQGAANTIYF.

In its sample, this clonotype was seen a few times. The chain carries TRBV6-2 or TRBV6-3 and TRBJ1-5; D is perhaps TRBD1 (5 bases). V was shortened by 5 bases and J by 1 base, with 15 bases between the two germline ends. Germline CDR1 is MNHEY and CDR2 is SVGEGT. The CDR3 is 16 residues long. The CDR3 is CASSHDGGSSNQPQHF. CDR3 DNA sequence: TGTGCCAGCAGTCACGACGGGGGATCGAGCAATCAGCCCCAGCATTTT.

CDR3 nucleotide sequence: TGTGCCAGCAGCAAAAATCCGGGACGGATCTCTGGAAACACCATATATTTT. It yields the protein CASSKNPGRISGNTIYF. V gene TRBV13 combines with J gene TRBJ1-3; TRBD1 is a possible D gene (5 bases). This CDR3 comprises 17 residues. The germline V gene encodes CDR1 PRHDT and CDR2 FYEKMQ (reference sequence). V dropped 5 bases and J dropped 0 bases, with 17 bases sitting between them.

This clonotype was observed at least ten times. The J gene is TRBJ2-3, the V gene TRBV25-1; TRBD2 matches at 9 bases. The ends lost 3 bases at V and 3 bases at J; junction bases unmatched: 7. The length of the CDR3 is 16 residues. Looked up from germline, CDR1 is MGHDK and CDR2 is SYGVNS. CDR3 DNA sequence: TGTGCCAGCAGTGATTTTGGAGCGGGGGGAACAGATACGCAGTATTTT. Translation: CASSDFGAGGTDTQYF.

This clonotype was detected many times. The chain links TRBV29-1 to TRBJ1-4, with D uncertain. This CDR3 spans 14 amino acids. In germline, CDR1 is SQVTM, CDR2 ANQGSEA. The germline V and J ends were trimmed by 1 base and 6 bases, with 12 bases remaining between them. The CDR3 DNA is TGCAGCGTTGAAGGGTTTGAGAATGATGAAAAACTGTTTTTT. As protein: CSVEGFENDEKLFF. The full variable domain, rest sourced from reference TRBV29-1 and TRBJ1-4, is SAVISQKPSRDICQRGTSLTIQCQVDSQVTMMFWYRQQPGQSLTLIATANQGSEATYESGFVIDKFPISRPNLTFSTLTVSNMSPEDSSIYLCSVEGFENDEKLFFGSGTQLSVL.

The chain employs TRBV5-1 and TRBJ2-6; 7 nucleotides agree with TRBD2. J lost 0 bases, V lost 0 bases, and 3 bases had no gene match. CDR3 length: 17 amino acids. Germline values: CDR1 SGHRS, CDR2 YFSETQ. CDR3 amino acids: CASSLASGHSGANVLTF. CDR3 nucleotide sequence: TGCGCCAGCAGCTTGGCTAGCGGACACTCTGGGGCCAACGTCCTGACTTTC. Filled out from reference TRBV5-1 and TRBJ2-6, the complete variable domain reads KAGVTQTPRYLIKTRGQQVTLSCSPISGHRSVSWYQQTPGQGLQFLFEYFSETQRNKGNFPGRFSGRQFSNSRSEMNVSTLELGDSALYLCASSLASGHSGANVLTFGAGSRLTVL.

V and J are TRBV18 and TRBJ1-2; 7 bases line up with TRBD1. Per germline, CDR1 KGHSH and CDR2 LQKENI. Losses at the gene ends were 6 bases for V and 8 bases for J; bases not matched to a gene: 9. The CDR3 is 13 residues long. The CDR3 region is CASSADRLGGYTF. In nucleotides, the CDR3 is TGTGCCAGCTCCGCGGACAGGTTGGGCGGCTACACCTTC.

This clonotype was counted many times. The rearrangement links TRBV30 to TRBJ2-1, with a tentative D call TRBD2 (6 bases). With 4 bases removed from V and 3 bases from J, the gap between germline ends came to 13 bases. The CDR3 length is 14 residues. Germline-derived CDR1 and CDR2 are GTSNPN and SVGIG (reference sequence). The CDR3 sequence is CAWKGGNGYNEQFF. CDR3 sequence (DNA): TGTGCCTGGAAGGGAGGCAATGGCTACAATGAGCAGTTCTTC.

Many counts were recorded for this clonotype. This chain links TRBV11-2 with TRBJ1-2; D not certain. V dropped 0 bases and J dropped 0 bases, with 14 bases sitting between them. In germline, CDR1 is SGHAT, CDR2 FQNNGV. The CDR3 is made up of 17 amino acids. The CDR3 protein is CASSLEEVEAANYGYTF. The CDR3, as DNA: TGTGCCAGCAGCTTAGAAGAGGTGGAGGCAGCTAACTATGGCTACACCTTC.

This clonotype has at least ten counts. This chain uses TRBV27 with TRBJ2-5, with 10 bases identical to TRBD1. This CDR3 region has 17 residues. Trimming at V came to 3 bases and at J to 5 bases, leaving 12 bases not matched to a gene. The germline V gene has CDR1 MNHEY and CDR2 SMNVEV (reference sequence). The CDR3 DNA sequence: TGTGCCAGCAGTTTGCTGTGGTGGACAGGGGGAGCCGAGACCCAGTACTTC. Translated, it gives CASSLLWWTGGAETQYF.